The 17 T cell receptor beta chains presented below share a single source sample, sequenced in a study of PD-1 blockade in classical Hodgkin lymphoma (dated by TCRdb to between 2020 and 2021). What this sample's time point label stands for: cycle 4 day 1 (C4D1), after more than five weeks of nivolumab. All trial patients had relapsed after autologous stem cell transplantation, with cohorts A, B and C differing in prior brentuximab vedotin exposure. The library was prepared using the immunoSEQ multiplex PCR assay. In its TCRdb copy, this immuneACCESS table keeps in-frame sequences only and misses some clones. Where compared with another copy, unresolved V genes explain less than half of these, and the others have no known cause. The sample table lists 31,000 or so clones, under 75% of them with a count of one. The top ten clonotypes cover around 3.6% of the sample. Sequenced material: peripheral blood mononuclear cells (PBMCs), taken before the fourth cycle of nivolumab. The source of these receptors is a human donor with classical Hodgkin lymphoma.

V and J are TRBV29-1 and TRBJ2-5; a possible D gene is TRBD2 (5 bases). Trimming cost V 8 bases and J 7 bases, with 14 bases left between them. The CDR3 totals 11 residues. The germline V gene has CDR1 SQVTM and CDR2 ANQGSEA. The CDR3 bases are TGCAGCCCCTTTGATGAGGGGACCCAGTACTTC. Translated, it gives CSPFDEGTQYF.

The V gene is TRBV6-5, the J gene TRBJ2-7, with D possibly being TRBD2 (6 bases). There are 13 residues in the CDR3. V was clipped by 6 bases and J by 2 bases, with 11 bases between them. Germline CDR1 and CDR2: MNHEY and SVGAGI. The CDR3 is CASRGLQTYEQYF. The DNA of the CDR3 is TGTGCCAGCAGAGGACTACAGACCTACGAGCAGTACTTC.

CDR3 nucleotide sequence: TGTGCCAGCAGCGTAGGCCCGAGCTCCTACGAGCAGTACTTC. Translation gives CASSVGPSSYEQYF. This chain links TRBV9 with TRBJ2-7; D is undetermined. V gave up 0 bases and J gave up 0 bases, with 7 bases separating them. The CDR3 totals 14 residues. From germline, CDR1 is SGDLS and CDR2 YYNGEE.

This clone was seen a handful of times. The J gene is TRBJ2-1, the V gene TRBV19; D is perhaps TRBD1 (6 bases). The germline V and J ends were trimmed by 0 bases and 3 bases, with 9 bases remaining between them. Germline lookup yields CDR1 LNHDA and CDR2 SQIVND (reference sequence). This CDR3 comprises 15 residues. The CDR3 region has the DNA TGTGCCAGTAGTATAGATGGGACAAACTACAATGAGCAGTTCTTC. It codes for CASSIDGTNYNEQFF.

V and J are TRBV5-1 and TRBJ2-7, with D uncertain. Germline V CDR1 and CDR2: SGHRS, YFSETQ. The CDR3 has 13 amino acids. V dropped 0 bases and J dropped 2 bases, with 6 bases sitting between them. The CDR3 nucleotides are TGCGCCAGCAGCTTGGATTCCCCCTACGAGCAGTACTTC. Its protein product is CASSLDSPYEQYF. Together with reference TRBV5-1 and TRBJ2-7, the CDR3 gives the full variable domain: KAGVTQTPRYLIKTRGQQVTLSCSPISGHRSVSWYQQTPGQGLQFLFEYFSETQRNKGNFPGRFSGRQFSNSRSEMNVSTLELGDSALYLCASSLDSPYEQYFGPGTRLTVT.

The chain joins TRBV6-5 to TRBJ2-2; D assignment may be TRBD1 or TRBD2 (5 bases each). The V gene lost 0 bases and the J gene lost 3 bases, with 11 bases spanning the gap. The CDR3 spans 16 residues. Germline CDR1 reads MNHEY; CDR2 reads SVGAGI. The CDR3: CASSYSPGPHTGELFF. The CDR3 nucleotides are TGTGCCAGCAGTTACTCACCGGGACCACACACCGGGGAGCTGTTTTTT.

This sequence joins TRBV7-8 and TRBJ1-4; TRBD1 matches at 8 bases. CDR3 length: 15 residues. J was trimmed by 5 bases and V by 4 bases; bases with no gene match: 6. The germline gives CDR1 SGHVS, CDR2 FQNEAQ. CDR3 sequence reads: CASSSRDRQNEKLFF. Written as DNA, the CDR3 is TGTGCCAGCAGCTCCCGGGACAGGCAGAATGAAAAACTGTTTTTT.

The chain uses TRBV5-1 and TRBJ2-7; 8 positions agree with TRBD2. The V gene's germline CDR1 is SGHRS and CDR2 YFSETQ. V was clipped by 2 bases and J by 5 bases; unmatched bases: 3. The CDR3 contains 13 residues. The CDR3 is CASSFSGIHEQYF. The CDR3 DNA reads TGCGCCAGCAGCTTTAGCGGGATCCACGAGCAGTACTTC.

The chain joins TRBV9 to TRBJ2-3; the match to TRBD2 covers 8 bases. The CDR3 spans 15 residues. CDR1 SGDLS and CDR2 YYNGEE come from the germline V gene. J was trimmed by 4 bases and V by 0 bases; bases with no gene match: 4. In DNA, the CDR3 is TGTGCCAGCAGCGTAGGCGGGAGGAGTGCAGATACGCAGTATTTT. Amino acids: CASSVGGRSADTQYF.

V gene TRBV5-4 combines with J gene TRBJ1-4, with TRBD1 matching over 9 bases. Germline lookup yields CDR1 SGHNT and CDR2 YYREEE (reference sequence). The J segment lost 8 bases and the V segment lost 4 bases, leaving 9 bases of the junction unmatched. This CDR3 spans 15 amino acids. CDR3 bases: TGTGCCAGCAGCCAACCGGGACAGGGCGGAGAAAAACTGTTTTTT. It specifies CASSQPGQGGEKLFF.

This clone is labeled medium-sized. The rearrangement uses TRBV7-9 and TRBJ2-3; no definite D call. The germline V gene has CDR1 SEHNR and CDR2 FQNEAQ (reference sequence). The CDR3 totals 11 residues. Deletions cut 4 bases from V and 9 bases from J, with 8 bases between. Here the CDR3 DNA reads TGTGCCAGCAGCTCCCTCGAAACGCAGTATTTT. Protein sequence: CASSSLETQYF.

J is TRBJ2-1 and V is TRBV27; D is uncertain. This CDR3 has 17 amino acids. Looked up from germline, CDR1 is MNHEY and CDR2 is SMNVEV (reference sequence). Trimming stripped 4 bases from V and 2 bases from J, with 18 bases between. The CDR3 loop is CASSYLTSESPYNEQFF. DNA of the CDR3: TGTGCCAGCAGTTACCTGACCAGCGAATCACCCTACAATGAGCAGTTCTTC.

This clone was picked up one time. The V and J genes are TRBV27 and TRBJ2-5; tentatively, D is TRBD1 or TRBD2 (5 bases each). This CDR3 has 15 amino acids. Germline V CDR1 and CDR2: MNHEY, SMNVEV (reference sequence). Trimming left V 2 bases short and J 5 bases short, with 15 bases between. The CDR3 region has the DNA TGTGCCAGCAGTTTAATTTACAGGTCGGGGGAGACCCAGTACTTC. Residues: CASSLIYRSGETQYF.

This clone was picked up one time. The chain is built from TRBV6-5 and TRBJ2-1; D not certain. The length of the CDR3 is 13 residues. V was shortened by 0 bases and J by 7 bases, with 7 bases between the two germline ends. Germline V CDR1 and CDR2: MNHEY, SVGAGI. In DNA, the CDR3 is TGTGCCAGCAGTTACTCCACGGTAAATGAGCAGTTCTTC. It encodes CASSYSTVNEQFF.

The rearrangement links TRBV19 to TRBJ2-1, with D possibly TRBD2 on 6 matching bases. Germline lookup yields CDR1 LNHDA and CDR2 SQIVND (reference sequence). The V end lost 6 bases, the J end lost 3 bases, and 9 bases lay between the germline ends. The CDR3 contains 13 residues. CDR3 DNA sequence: TGTGCCAGTAGATTCGGGGGCTACAATGAGCAGTTCTTC. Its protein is CASRFGGYNEQFF.

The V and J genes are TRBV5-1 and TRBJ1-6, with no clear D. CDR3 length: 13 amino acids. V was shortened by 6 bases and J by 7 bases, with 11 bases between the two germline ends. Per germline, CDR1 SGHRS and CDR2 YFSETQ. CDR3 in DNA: TGCGCCAGCATGTTGAGAAGCAATTCACCCCTCCACTTT. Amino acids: CASMLRSNSPLHF.

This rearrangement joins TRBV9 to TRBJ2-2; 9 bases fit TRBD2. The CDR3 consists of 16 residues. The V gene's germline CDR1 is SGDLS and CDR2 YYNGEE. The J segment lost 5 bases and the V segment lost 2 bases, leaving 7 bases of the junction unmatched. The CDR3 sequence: CASSVVSGSGTGELFF. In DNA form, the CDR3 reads TGTGCCAGCAGCGTGGTTAGCGGGAGTGGGACCGGGGAGCTGTTTTTT. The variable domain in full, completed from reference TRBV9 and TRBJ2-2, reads DSGVTQTPKHLITATGQRVTLRCSPRSGDLSVYWYQQSLDQGLQFLIQYYNGEERAKGNILERFSAQQFPDLHSELNLSSLELGDSALYFCASSVVSGSGTGELFFGEGSRLTVL.